The present entry profiles one T cell receptor (beta chain) with its context. Antigen: not known. The data were taken from a study of cytomegalovirus exposure and HLA in healthy donors. Findings and limits, study-wide: One variant, a missense change in DCLRE1C, was linked in a later analysis to TCR beta V- and J-gene trimming.

The primer mix had 60 Vbeta and 13 Jbeta primers. Generated by immunoSEQ multiplex PCR, the TCRdb table keeps only in-frame clones and is missing some. The sample carries approximately 220,000 clones, about 70% recorded once. The germline gives CDR1 MNHNS, CDR2 SASEGT. The CDR3 consists of 14 residues. This TCR was sampled from a woman younger than 45 in good health and CMV-seronegative. The chain uses TRBV6-1 and TRBJ2-5; 12 positions agree with TRBD2. The DNA end lines up better with TRBJ2-7; the J call may be wrong. The sample comprised PBMCs. CDR3 sequence reads: CASSLAGGGLEQYF. DNA of the CDR3: TGTGCCAGCAGCCTAGCGGGAGGGGGGCTCGAGCAGTACTTC.